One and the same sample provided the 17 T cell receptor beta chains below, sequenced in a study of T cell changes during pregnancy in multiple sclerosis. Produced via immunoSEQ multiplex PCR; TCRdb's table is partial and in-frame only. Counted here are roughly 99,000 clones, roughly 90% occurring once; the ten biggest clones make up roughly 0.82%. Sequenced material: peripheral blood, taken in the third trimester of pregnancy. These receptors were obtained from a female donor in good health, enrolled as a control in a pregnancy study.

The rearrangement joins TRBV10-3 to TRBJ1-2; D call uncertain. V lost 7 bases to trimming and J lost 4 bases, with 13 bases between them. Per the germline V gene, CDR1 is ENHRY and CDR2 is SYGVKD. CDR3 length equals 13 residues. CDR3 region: CAITRVYGYGYTF. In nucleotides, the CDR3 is TGTGCCATCACACGAGTATATGGCTATGGCTACACCTTC.

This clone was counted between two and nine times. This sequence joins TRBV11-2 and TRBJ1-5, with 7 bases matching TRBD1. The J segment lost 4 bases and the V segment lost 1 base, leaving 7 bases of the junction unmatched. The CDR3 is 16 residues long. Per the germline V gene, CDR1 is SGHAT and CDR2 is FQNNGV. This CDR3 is CASSLATGVGNQPQHF. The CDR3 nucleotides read TGTGCCAGCAGCTTAGCAACAGGGGTAGGTAATCAGCCCCAGCATTTT.

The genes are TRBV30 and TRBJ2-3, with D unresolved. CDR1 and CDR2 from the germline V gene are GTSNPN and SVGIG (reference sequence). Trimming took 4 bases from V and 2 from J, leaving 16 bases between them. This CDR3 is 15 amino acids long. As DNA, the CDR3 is TGTGCCTGGACCAGGCAGGCTTCCACCACAGATACGCAGTATTTT. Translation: CAWTRQASTTDTQYF.

The CDR3 bases are TGTGCCAGCAGCTTCTCACAGGGGATAGCTTTCTTT. This sequence encodes CASSFSQGIAFF. This rearrangement joins TRBV5-8 to TRBJ1-1; 7 bases align to TRBD1. The ends lost 2 bases at V and 10 bases at J; junction bases unmatched: 5. This CDR3 region has 12 residues. Germline values: CDR1 SGHTS, CDR2 YDEGEE.

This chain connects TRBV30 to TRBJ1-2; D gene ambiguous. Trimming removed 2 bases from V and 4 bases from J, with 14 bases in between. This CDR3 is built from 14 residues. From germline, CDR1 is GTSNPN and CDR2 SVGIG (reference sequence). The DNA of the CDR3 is TGTGCCTGGAGTTCTACAGAGAACCTCTATGGCTACACCTTC. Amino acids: CAWSSTENLYGYTF.

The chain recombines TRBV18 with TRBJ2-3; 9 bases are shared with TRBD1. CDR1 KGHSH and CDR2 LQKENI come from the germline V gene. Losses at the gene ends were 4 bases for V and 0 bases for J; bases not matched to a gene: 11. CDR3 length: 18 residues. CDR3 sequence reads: CASSLTRDRDTSTDTQYF. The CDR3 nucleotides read TGTGCCAGCTCACTTACCCGGGACAGGGACACTAGCACAGATACGCAGTATTTT.

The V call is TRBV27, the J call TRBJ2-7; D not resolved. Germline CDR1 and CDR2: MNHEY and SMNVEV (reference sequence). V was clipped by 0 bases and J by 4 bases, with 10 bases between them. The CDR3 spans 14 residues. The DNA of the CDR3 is TGTGCCAGCAGTTTATCCGCGAATCGGTACGAGCAGTACTTC. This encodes CASSLSANRYEQYF.

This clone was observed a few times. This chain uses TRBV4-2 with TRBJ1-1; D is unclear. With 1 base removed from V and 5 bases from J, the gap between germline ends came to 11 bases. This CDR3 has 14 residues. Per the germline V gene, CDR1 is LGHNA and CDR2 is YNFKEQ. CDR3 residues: CASSQASGKTEAFF. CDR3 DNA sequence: TGTGCCAGCAGCCAAGCGTCGGGGAAGACTGAAGCTTTCTTT.

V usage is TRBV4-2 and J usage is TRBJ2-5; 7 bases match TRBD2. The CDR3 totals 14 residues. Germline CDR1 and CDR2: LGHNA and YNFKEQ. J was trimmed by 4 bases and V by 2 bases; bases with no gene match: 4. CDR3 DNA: TGTGCCAGCAGCCAAACTAGCGATCGAGAGACCCAGTACTTC. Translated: CASSQTSDRETQYF.

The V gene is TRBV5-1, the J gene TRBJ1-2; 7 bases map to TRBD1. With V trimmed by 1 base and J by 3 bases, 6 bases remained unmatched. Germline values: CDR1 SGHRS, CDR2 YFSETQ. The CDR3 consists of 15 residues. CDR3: CASSLKQGQDYGYTF. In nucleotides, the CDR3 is TGCGCCAGCAGCTTGAAACAGGGGCAAGACTATGGCTACACCTTC.

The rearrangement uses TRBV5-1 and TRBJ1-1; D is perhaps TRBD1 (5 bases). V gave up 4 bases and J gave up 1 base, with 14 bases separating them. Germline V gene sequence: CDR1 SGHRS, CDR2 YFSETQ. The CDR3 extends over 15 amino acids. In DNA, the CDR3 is TGCGCCAGCAGCGCCTTGCAGGGCCGGAACACTGAAGCTTTCTTT. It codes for CASSALQGRNTEAFF.

CDR3 bases: TGTGCCAGCTCACCAGCGGCTCAGGGTCAGGAGACCCAGTACTTC. Its protein is CASSPAAQGQETQYF. The V call is TRBV18, the J call TRBJ2-5; a possible D gene is TRBD1 (5 bases). Germline V gene data show CDR1 as KGHSH and CDR2 as LQKENI. This CDR3 is built from 15 residues. The V end was cut by 2 bases, the J end by 5 bases, with 15 bases between.

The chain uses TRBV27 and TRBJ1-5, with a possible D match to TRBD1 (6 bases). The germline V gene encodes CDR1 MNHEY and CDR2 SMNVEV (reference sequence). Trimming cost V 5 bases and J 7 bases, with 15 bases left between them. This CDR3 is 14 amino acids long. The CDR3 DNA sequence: TGTGCCAGCAGTGACCAGGGGACGGACCAGCCCCAGCATTTT. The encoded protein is CASSDQGTDQPQHF.

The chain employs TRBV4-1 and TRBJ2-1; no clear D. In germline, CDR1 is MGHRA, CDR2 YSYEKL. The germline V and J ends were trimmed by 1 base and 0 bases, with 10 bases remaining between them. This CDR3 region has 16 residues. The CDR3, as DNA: TGCGCCAGCAGCCAAGGAGGCGGAAGCTCCTACAATGAGCAGTTCTTC. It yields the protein CASSQGGGSSYNEQFF.

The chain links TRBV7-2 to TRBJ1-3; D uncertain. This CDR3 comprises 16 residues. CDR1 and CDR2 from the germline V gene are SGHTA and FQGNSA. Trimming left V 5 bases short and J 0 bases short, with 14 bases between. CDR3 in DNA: TGTGCCAGCAGCCCCTTTGCGGTTTCCTCTGGAAACACCATATATTTT. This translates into CASSPFAVSSGNTIYF.

CDR3 loop: CASSGERTASNEQFF. CDR3 nucleotides: TGTGCCAGCAGTGGGGAAAGGACAGCCAGCAATGAGCAGTTCTTC. The chain couples TRBV6-1 to TRBJ2-1; D is perhaps TRBD1 (6 bases). Between the trimmed V and J ends, which lost 4 bases and 6 bases, there was a span of 16 bases. The CDR3 has 15 residues. Germline V lookup: CDR1 MNHNS, CDR2 SASEGT.

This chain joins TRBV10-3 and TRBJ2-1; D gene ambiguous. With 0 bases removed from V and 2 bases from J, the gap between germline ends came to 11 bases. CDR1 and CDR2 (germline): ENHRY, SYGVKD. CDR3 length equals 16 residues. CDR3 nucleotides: TGTGCCATCAGTGAGTCGAGTCTACCCCCCTACAATGAGCAGTTCTTC. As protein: CAISESSLPPYNEQFF.